This T cell receptor beta chain came from a study of T cells in Graves' hyperthyroidism and ophthalmopathy. The wider study: The blood sample was taken at first diagnosis, before treatment began.

The CDR3 sequence is 15 residues long. With V trimmed by 5 bases and J by 0 bases, 5 bases remained unmatched. Germline V lookup: CDR1 SGHAT, CDR2 FQNNGV. RNA transcripts provided the source from which TCR beta CDR3 regions were amplified. TCR CDR3 regions were first amplified by RT-PCR with HTBI primers. From the multiplex PCR reads, TCRdb called clonotypes with MiXCR, one entry per CDR3 protein. The repertoire includes 300,000 to 500,000 distinct CDR3 sequences, 11% to 15% of them detected once, and around 27% sits in the top ten. Remarks on this clonotype: Its cognate antigen is unknown.

Study observations and caveats: Most thyroid clonotypes expanded above 0.001 were also detected in blood.

The source of this sequence is a man between 45 and 60 years old with Graves' ophthalmopathy. This rearrangement joins TRBV11-2 to TRBJ2-3; 7 bases fit TRBD2. Input material: blood. For the CDR3, the DNA is TGTGCCAGCAGCGATAGCGGGCTTAGCACAGATACGCAGTATTTT. Translation gives CASSDSGLSTDTQYF.